Shown below are 2 T cell receptor beta chains from a single sample sequenced in a study of CD8+ T cells in alopecia areata. Extraction and reverse transcription of RNA yielded cDNA as the sequencing template. Profiled with immunoSEQ multiplex PCR; TCRdb holds only in-frame clones, not every one. The table includes 150,000 or so clones, approximately 70% detected once. The sequencing here drew on CD8+ T cells sorted from blood, taken at week 0. The receptor set was obtained from a human donor with alopecia areata.

A few counts support this clone. CDR3 protein: CATLGTASYEQYF. In DNA form, the CDR3 reads TGTGCCACCCTAGGGACAGCTTCCTACGAGCAGTACTTC. The chain recombines TRBV10-3 with TRBJ2-7; 7 positions agree with TRBD1. This CDR3 is 13 amino acids long. Per the germline V gene, CDR1 is ENHRY and CDR2 is SYGVKD. V lost 10 bases and J lost 1; bases outside the gene matches: 7.

This chain connects TRBV7-2 to TRBJ2-5; unclear D gene. Trimming removed 2 bases from V and 4 bases from J, with 2 bases in between. In germline, CDR1 is SGHTA, CDR2 FQGNSA. This CDR3 is 11 amino acids long. Here the CDR3 reads CASSLLETQYF. The DNA of the CDR3 is TGTGCCAGCAGCTTACTAGAGACCCAGTACTTC. The complete variable domain, with remaining parts taken from reference TRBV7-2 and TRBJ2-5, reads GAGVSQSPSNKVTEKGKDVELRCDPISGHTALYWYRQSLGQGLEFLIYFQGNSAPDKSGLPSDRFSAERTGGSVSTLTIQRTQQEDSAVYLCASSLLETQYFGPGTRLLVL.